This entry lists 32 T cell receptor beta chains sequenced from one sample in a study of blood T cell repertoires in COVID-19. TCRdb keeps only in-frame clones here, not all; method: immunoSEQ multiplex PCR. This table has approximately 170,000 clones, around nine tenths appearing once. The material sequenced was peripheral blood. Source of these receptors: a man between 45 and 60 years old who had recovered from COVID-19.

This chain links TRBV29-1 with TRBJ2-3, with 7 bases identical to TRBD2. The ends lost 7 bases at V and 0 bases at J; junction bases unmatched: 7. Germline assignment: CDR1 SQVTM and CDR2 ANQGSEA. The CDR3 is made up of 14 amino acids. CDR3 in amino acids: CSATTSPSTDTQYF. The CDR3 DNA follows: TGCAGCGCTACGACTAGCCCTAGCACAGATACGCAGTATTTT.

V usage is TRBV7-8 and J usage is TRBJ1-4; a weak D match, TRBD1 (6 bases). Trimming took 5 bases from V and 0 from J, leaving 10 bases between them. The CDR3 has 15 residues. The germline CDR1 and CDR2 sequences are SGHVS and FQNEAQ. The CDR3 nucleotides read TGTGCCAGCAGCCCCAGGACAGCAACTAATGAAAAACTGTTTTTT. It codes for CASSPRTATNEKLFF.

This chain links TRBV6-2 or TRBV6-3 with TRBJ2-6, with 7 bases fitting TRBD2. This CDR3 contains 15 residues. J was trimmed by 2 bases and V by 2 bases; bases with no gene match: 0. Germline CDR1 is MNHEY and CDR2 is SVGEGT. CDR3 amino acids: CASSYRGAGANVLTF. In DNA, the CDR3 is TGTGCCAGCAGTTACCGGGGGGCTGGGGCCAACGTCCTGACTTTC.

This clone was counted once. The V call is TRBV25-1, the J call TRBJ1-6; 10 positions agree with TRBD1. Unmatched junction bases numbered 3, after V lost 1 base and J lost 6 bases. The CDR3 is 16 residues long. Germline loops: CDR1 MGHDK, CDR2 SYGVNS. The CDR3 protein is CASSEWDRGRNSPLHF. CDR3 sequence (DNA): TGTGCCAGCAGTGAATGGGACAGGGGACGTAATTCACCCCTCCACTTT.

The gene calls are TRBV5-4 and TRBJ2-7; 7 bases map to TRBD2. The ends lost 0 bases at V and 4 bases at J; junction bases unmatched: 7. This CDR3 comprises 15 residues. Germline loops: CDR1 SGHNT, CDR2 YYREEE (reference sequence). The CDR3 reads CASSLEVGGNYEQYF. CDR3 in DNA: TGTGCCAGCAGCTTGGAGGTGGGGGGGAATTACGAGCAGTACTTC.

This sequence joins TRBV2 and TRBJ2-7; 9 nucleotides line up with TRBD1. Germline trimming cut 3 bases from V and 3 bases from J; bases unmatched to any gene: 12. CDR3 size: 17 residues. Germline V gives CDR1 SNHLY, CDR2 FYNNEI. CDR3 nucleotides: TGTGCCAGCAGTGACTCTCTCCCGGGACAGGGCCTCTACGAGCAGTACTTC. Its translation: CASSDSLPGQGLYEQYF.

V usage is TRBV19 and J usage is TRBJ2-4; D may be TRBD2 (5 bases). The V gene lost 5 bases and the J gene lost 6 bases, with 8 bases spanning the gap. This CDR3 is built from 12 residues. CDR1 is LNHDA, CDR2 SQIVND, per germline (reference sequence). The CDR3: CASSPGINIQYF. DNA of the CDR3: TGTGCCAGTAGTCCCGGGATAAACATTCAGTACTTC.

CDR3 bases: TGTGCCAGCAGCTTGGGCCTAGCGAGCACAGATACGCAGTATTTT. It encodes CASSLGLASTDTQYF. The genes are TRBV7-3 and TRBJ2-3; possibly TRBD2 for D (6 bases). From germline, CDR1 is SGHTA and CDR2 FQGTGA. The V gene lost 3 bases and the J gene lost 0 bases, with 10 bases spanning the gap. This CDR3 has 15 residues.

The chain uses TRBV15 and TRBJ1-1; D possibly corresponds to TRBD1 (6 bases). CDR1 LNHNV and CDR2 YYDKDF come from the germline V gene (reference sequence). This CDR3 comprises 14 residues. V was trimmed by 1 base and J by 9 bases, leaving 15 bases between them. Here the CDR3 reads CATSRGSDSSKAFF. For the CDR3, the DNA is TGTGCCACCAGCAGAGGGTCGGACAGTTCTAAAGCTTTCTTT.

The chain uses TRBV19 and TRBJ2-3, with 7 bases fitting TRBD1. Trimming at V came to 7 bases and at J to 2 bases, leaving 3 bases not matched to a gene. CDR1 LNHDA and CDR2 SQIVND come from the germline V gene (reference sequence). This CDR3 comprises 13 residues. CDR3 region: CASTGTVTDTQYF. DNA for the CDR3: TGTGCCAGTACTGGGACAGTCACAGATACGCAGTATTTT.

The chain uses TRBV6-6 and TRBJ2-2; 9 nucleotides align to TRBD1. The trim removed 5 bases at V and 5 bases at J, leaving 3 bases unmatched. Germline loops: CDR1 MNHNY, CDR2 SVGAGI (reference sequence). This CDR3 has 14 residues. The CDR3 reads CASSTTGGTGELFF. The CDR3, as DNA: TGTGCCAGCAGTACGACAGGGGGAACCGGGGAGCTGTTTTTT.

The chain has TRBV7-5 and TRBJ2-7; the D call of TRBD2 is as the table states it, not checked on the DNA. TRBV7-5 is annotated as a pseudogene. The CDR3 is 15 amino acids. The CDR3 nucleotides are TGTGCCAGAAGCCCCAGACTAGAGACGGTCTACGAGCAGTACTTC. Translating gives CARSPRLETVYEQYF.

The chain links TRBV19 to TRBJ1-5; D might be TRBD1 (6 bases). V was clipped by 4 bases and J by 7 bases, with 17 bases between them. The CDR3 totals 15 residues. Per germline, CDR1 LNHDA and CDR2 SQIVND (reference sequence). In nucleotides, the CDR3 is TGTGCCAGTAGTACCCAGACAGGTTCGATCCAGCCCCAGCATTTT. Translation: CASSTQTGSIQPQHF.

This chain connects TRBV19 to TRBJ1-5; 10 nucleotides line up with TRBD1. The CDR3 contains 16 residues. V gave up 5 bases and J gave up 6 bases; unmatched junction bases: 10. From germline, CDR1 is LNHDA and CDR2 SQIVND (reference sequence). This chain's CDR3 is CASSFYGQGGGQPQHF. The CDR3 DNA sequence: TGTGCCAGTAGTTTCTATGGACAGGGGGGCGGTCAGCCCCAGCATTTT.

The chain uses TRBV7-9 and TRBJ2-1; 9 bases map to TRBD1. This CDR3 contains 15 residues. The germline V gene has CDR1 SEHNR and CDR2 FQNEAQ (reference sequence). The trim removed 5 bases at V and 4 bases at J, leaving 6 bases unmatched. The CDR3 loop is CASSAGTGKYNEQFF. The CDR3 region has the DNA TGTGCCAGCAGCGCCGGGACAGGGAAATACAATGAGCAGTTCTTC.

The chain joins TRBV10-3 to TRBJ1-5, with 8 positions matching TRBD1. Looked up from germline, CDR1 is ENHRY and CDR2 is SYGVKD. The CDR3 sequence is 15 residues long. V was pared by 4 bases and J by 6 bases, with 8 bases of the junction left unmatched. Written as DNA, the CDR3 is TGTGCCATCAGTGGATCGGACAGGGATGGTCAGCCCCAGCATTTT. Its protein is CAISGSDRDGQPQHF.

The rearrangement joins TRBV19 to TRBJ2-2; tentative D call: TRBD2 (6 bases). The V and J ends lost 7 bases and 1 base respectively, with 10 bases between them. The CDR3 has 14 residues. Germline V lookup: CDR1 LNHDA, CDR2 SQIVND (reference sequence). The CDR3: CASIGTGNTGELFF. The CDR3 nucleotides are TGTGCCAGTATTGGGACTGGGAACACCGGGGAGCTGTTTTTT.

The chain links TRBV7-9 to TRBJ2-5; D is uncertain. The germline V gene encodes CDR1 SEHNR and CDR2 FQNEAQ (reference sequence). This CDR3 comprises 15 residues. Deletions cut 1 base from V and 4 bases from J, with 13 bases between. CDR3 DNA: TGTGCCAGCAGCTTAGGGGCCCTGGAAGGAGAGACCCAGTACTTC. It translates to CASSLGALEGETQYF.

This chain connects TRBV10-3 to TRBJ1-1; the D gene is possibly TRBD1 (6 bases). This CDR3 comprises 15 residues. Trimming removed 6 bases at V and 0 bases at J, with 14 bases between. CDR1 and CDR2 (germline): ENHRY, SYGVKD. The CDR3 loop is CAISPDSLLNTEAFF. Written as DNA, the CDR3 is TGTGCCATCAGCCCGGACAGCCTACTGAACACTGAAGCTTTCTTT.

The CDR3, as DNA: TGTGCCACCAGCGGTGACAGGGATCCAGGAAACACCATATATTTT. This codes for CATSGDRDPGNTIYF. The chain carries TRBV15 and TRBJ1-3; 7 bases are a match to TRBD1. The V gene end was trimmed by 5 bases and the J gene end by 4 bases; junction bases not matched to a gene: 8. The CDR3 sequence is 15 residues long. Germline lookup yields CDR1 LNHNV and CDR2 YYDKDF (reference sequence).

The chain recombines TRBV28 with TRBJ2-7; weak D call: TRBD2 (5 bases). The CDR3 is made up of 15 amino acids. V shed 6 bases and J shed 2 bases, with 17 bases lying between them. Germline V gives CDR1 MDHEN, CDR2 SYDVKM. The CDR3 DNA is TGTGCCAGCAGCCCCGCAGGAGGTTCCACCTACGAGCAGTACTTC. Its protein is CASSPAGGSTYEQYF.

J is TRBJ1-5 and V is TRBV1. TRBV1 is tagged as a pseudogene. The CDR3 covers 17 residues. CDR3 loop: CTSSFLTGGGAGQPQHF. The CDR3 coding sequence is TGCACCAGCAGCTTTCTCACGGGAGGGGGCGCAGGTCAGCCCCAGCATTTT.

The V call is TRBV30, the J call TRBJ1-2; 7 nucleotides match TRBD1. Germline CDR1 GTSNPN, CDR2 SVGIG (reference sequence). V shed 1 base and J 3 bases; nucleotides not matched to a gene: 2. The CDR3 is 13 residues long. CDR3 protein: CAWSATGDYGYTF. The CDR3 DNA follows: TGTGCCTGGAGTGCTACAGGGGACTATGGCTACACCTTC.

This clone was seen only once. The V call is TRBV6-5, the J call TRBJ2-4; 8 nucleotides match TRBD1. This CDR3 is 15 amino acids long. V was clipped by 5 bases and J by 5 bases; unmatched bases: 8. Germline V gives CDR1 MNHEY, CDR2 SVGAGI. The CDR3 protein is CASSKRQGRQNIQYF. In nucleotides, the CDR3 is TGTGCCAGCAGTAAGAGACAGGGGCGGCAAAACATTCAGTACTTC.

This rearrangement joins TRBV7-2 to TRBJ2-5; 14 bases line up with TRBD2. Germline CDR1 reads SGHTA; CDR2 reads FQGNSA. The CDR3 totals 16 residues. V lost 4 bases and J lost 1; bases outside the gene matches: 2. This CDR3 is CASSSGTSGGQETQYF. The CDR3 coding sequence is TGTGCCAGCAGCTCCGGGACTAGCGGGGGCCAAGAGACCCAGTACTTC.

For the CDR3, the DNA is TGTGCCAGCAGCTTAGCCCCGGGGACAGGGGGCATAAATGGCTACACCTTC. Translation gives CASSLAPGTGGINGYTF. V usage is TRBV7-2 and J usage is TRBJ1-2; 12 bases line up with TRBD1. Germline V gene lookup returns CDR1 SGHTA and CDR2 FQGNSA. The CDR3 totals 17 residues. Trimming took 0 bases from V and 6 from J; bases not matched to a gene: 8.

This sequence joins TRBV7-2 and TRBJ1-3; no firm D call. The CDR3 sequence is 15 residues long. V lost 2 bases and J 4 bases, leaving 12 bases between the germline ends. Germline values: CDR1 SGHTA, CDR2 FQGNSA. The CDR3 sequence is CASSLSGGSGNTIYF. The CDR3, as DNA: TGTGCCAGCAGCTTATCGGGCGGGTCAGGAAACACCATATATTTT.

The V call is TRBV7-2, the J call TRBJ1-2; 8 positions match TRBD1. This CDR3 region has 15 residues. The V segment lost 5 bases and the J segment 6 bases; nucleotides outside the gene matches: 11. The germline gives CDR1 SGHTA, CDR2 FQGNSA. The CDR3 spells CASSLNSGTGNGYTF. DNA of the CDR3: TGTGCCAGCAGCCTAAACTCCGGGACAGGAAATGGCTACACCTTC.

This clone was observed a few times. This sequence joins TRBV4-1 and TRBJ2-5; weak D call: TRBD2 (5 bases). Germline V lookup: CDR1 MGHRA, CDR2 YSYEKL. The CDR3 extends over 17 amino acids. Trimming took off 0 bases at V and 0 bases at J, with 14 bases between the two ends. The CDR3: CASSQDRLGSDQETQYF. CDR3 DNA: TGCGCCAGCAGCCAAGATCGCCTGGGTAGCGACCAAGAGACCCAGTACTTC.

The CDR3 DNA is TGTGCCAGCTCACCTCCAGGAAGGGGGCTGACTCAGCCCCAGCATTTT. It yields the protein CASSPPGRGLTQPQHF. The chain has TRBV18 and TRBJ1-5; 7 bases match TRBD1. V trimming: 3 bases; J trimming: 6 bases; junction bases outside the gene matches: 11. The CDR3 is 16 residues long. Germline CDR1 KGHSH, CDR2 LQKENI.

This chain connects TRBV6-2 or TRBV6-3 to TRBJ2-5; D remains unclear. V was shortened by 0 bases and J by 4 bases, with 12 bases between the two germline ends. CDR1 is MNHEY and CDR2 is SVGEGT in the germline V gene. The CDR3 sequence is 15 residues long. The CDR3 sequence: CASSYSLGDRETQYF. CDR3 DNA sequence: TGTGCCAGCAGTTACTCTCTCGGAGATCGAGAGACCCAGTACTTC.

A single count supports this clone. V usage is TRBV28 and J usage is TRBJ2-7; 8 positions agree with TRBD1. CDR3 length equals 15 residues. V was clipped by 2 bases and J by 1 base; unmatched bases: 4. Germline assignment: CDR1 MDHEN and CDR2 SYDVKM. The CDR3 DNA reads TGTGCCAGCAGTTTACGGGACAGGAGGTCCTACGAGCAGTACTTC. It codes for CASSLRDRRSYEQYF.